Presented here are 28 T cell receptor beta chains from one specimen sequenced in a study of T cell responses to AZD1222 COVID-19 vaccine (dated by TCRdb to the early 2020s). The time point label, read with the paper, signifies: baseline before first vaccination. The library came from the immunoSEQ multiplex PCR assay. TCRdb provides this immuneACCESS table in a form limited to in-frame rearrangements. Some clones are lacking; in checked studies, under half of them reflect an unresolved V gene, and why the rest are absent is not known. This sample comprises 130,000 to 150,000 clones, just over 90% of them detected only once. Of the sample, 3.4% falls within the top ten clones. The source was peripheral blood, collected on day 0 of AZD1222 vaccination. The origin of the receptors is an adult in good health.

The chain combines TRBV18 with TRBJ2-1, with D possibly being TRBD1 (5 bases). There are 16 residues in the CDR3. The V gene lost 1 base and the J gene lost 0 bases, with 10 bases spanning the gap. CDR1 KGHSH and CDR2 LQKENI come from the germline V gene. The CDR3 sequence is CASSPLQGPSYNEQFF. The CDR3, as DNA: TGTGCCAGCTCACCACTCCAGGGCCCCTCCTACAATGAGCAGTTCTTC.

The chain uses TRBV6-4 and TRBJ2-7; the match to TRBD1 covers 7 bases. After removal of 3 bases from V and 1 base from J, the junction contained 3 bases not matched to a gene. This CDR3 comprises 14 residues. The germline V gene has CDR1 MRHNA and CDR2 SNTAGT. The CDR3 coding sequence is TGTGCCAGCAGTGAACAGGGGAGTTCCTACGAGCAGTACTTC. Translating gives CASSEQGSSYEQYF.

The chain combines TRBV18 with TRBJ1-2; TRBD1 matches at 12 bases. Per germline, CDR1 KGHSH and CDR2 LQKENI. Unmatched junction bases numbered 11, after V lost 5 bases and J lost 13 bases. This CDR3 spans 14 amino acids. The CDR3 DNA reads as TGTGCCAGCTCAGATAATCCGGGACAGGGGGCAATCACCTTC. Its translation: CASSDNPGQGAITF.

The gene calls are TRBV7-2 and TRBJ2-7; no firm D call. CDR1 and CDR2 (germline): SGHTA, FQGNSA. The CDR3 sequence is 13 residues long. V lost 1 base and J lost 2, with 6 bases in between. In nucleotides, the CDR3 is TGTGCCAGCAGCTTAGTCCCGGCCTACGAGCAGTACTTC. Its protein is CASSLVPAYEQYF.

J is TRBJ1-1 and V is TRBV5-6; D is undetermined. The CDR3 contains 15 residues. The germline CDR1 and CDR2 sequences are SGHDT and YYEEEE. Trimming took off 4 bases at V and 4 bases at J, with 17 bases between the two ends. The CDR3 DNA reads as TGTGCCAGCAGCGCCCCCACTAGGCCGAGCACTGAAGCTTTCTTT. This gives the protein CASSAPTRPSTEAFF.

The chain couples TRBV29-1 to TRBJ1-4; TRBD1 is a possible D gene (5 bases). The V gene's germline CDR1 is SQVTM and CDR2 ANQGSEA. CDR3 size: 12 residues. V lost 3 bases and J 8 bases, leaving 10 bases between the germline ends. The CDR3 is CSVDWGKEKLFF. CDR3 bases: TGCAGCGTTGACTGGGGGAAGGAAAAACTGTTTTTT.

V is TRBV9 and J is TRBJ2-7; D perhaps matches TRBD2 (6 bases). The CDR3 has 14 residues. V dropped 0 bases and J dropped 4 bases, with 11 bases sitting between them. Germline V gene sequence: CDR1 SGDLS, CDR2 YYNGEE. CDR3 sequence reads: CASSVGGDGYEQYF. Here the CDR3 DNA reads TGTGCCAGCAGCGTAGGCGGGGACGGTTACGAGCAGTACTTC.

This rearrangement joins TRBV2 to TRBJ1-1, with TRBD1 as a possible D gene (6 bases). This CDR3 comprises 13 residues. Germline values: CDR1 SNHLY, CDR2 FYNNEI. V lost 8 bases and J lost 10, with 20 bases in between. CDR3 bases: TGTGCCAGCCTTCGGGACATTTTAGGGGGAGCTTTCTTT. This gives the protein CASLRDILGGAFF.

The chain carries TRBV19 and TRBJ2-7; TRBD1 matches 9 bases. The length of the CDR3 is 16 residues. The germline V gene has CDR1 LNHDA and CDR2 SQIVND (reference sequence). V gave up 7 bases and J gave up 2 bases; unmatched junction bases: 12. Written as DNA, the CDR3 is TGTGCCAGTAATGGGCTGGGGGGGACAGGGCCCTACGAGCAGTACTTC. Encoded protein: CASNGLGGTGPYEQYF.

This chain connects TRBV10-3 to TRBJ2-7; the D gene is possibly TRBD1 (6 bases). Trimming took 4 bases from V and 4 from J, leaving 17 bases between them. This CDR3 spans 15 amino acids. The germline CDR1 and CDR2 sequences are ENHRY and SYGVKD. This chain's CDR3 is CAISAGVESAYEQYF. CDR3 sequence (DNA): TGTGCCATCAGTGCAGGGGTGGAGAGCGCTTACGAGCAGTACTTC.

This chain's CDR3 is CAWTRGGAEAFF. The CDR3, as DNA: TGTGCCTGGACGAGAGGTGGCGCTGAAGCTTTCTTT. This rearrangement joins TRBV30 to TRBJ1-1; D unclear. Trimming cost V 4 bases and J 6 bases, with 12 bases left between them. Per germline, CDR1 GTSNPN and CDR2 SVGIG (reference sequence). This CDR3 contains 12 residues.

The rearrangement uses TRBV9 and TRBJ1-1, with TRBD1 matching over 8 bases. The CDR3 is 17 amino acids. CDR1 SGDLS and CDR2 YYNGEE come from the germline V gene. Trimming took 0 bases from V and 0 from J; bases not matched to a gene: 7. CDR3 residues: CASSVDGTGHLNTEAFF. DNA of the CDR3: TGTGCCAGCAGCGTAGATGGGACAGGCCATCTGAACACTGAAGCTTTCTTT.

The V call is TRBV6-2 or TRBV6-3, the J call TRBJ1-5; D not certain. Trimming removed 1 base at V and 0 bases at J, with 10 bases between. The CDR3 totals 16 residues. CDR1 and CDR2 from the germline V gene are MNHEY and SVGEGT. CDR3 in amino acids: CASSYFSQYSNQPQHF. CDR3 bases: TGTGCCAGCAGTTACTTCAGTCAATATAGCAATCAGCCCCAGCATTTT.

CDR3 DNA sequence: TGTGCCAGCAGTTACGGGACAGTAACTATGAGCTACACCTTC. It encodes CASSYGTVTMSYTF. The gene calls are TRBV6-5 and TRBJ1-2; 7 nucleotides match TRBD1. V was clipped by 2 bases and J by 9 bases; unmatched bases: 9. The CDR3 totals 14 residues. The germline CDR1 and CDR2 sequences are MNHEY and SVGAGI.

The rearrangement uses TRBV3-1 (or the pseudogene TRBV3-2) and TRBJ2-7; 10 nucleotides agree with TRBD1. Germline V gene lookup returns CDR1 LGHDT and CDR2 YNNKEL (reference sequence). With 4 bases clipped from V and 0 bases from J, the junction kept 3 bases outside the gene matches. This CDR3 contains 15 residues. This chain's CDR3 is CASSLDRGSSYEQYF. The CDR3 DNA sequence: TGTGCCAGCAGCCTGGACAGGGGGAGCTCCTACGAGCAGTACTTC.

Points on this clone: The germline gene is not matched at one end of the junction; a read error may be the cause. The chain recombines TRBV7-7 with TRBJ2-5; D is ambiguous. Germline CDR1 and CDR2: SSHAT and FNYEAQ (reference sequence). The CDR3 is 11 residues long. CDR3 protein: CASSPSETQYF. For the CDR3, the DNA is TGTGCTAGCAGCCCCTCTGAGACCCAGTACTTC. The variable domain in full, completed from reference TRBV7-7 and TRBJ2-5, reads GAGVSQSPRYKVTKRGQDVTLRCDPISSHATLYWYQQALGQGPEFLTYFNYEAQPDKSGLPSDRFSAERPEGSISTLTIQRTEQRDSAMYRCASSPSETQYFGPGTRLLVL.

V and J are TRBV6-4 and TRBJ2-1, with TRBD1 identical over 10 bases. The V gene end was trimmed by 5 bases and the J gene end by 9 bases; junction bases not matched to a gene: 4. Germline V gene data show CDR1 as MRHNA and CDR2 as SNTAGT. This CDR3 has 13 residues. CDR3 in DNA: TGTGCCAGCAGTAGGGACAGGGGTATTGAGCAGTTCTTC. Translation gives CASSRDRGIEQFF.

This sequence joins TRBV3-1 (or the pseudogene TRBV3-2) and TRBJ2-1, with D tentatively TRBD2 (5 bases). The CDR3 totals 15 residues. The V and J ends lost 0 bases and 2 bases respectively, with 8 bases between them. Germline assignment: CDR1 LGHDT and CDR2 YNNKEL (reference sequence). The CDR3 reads CASSQEADPYNEQFF. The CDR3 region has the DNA TGTGCCAGCAGCCAAGAAGCGGATCCCTACAATGAGCAGTTCTTC.

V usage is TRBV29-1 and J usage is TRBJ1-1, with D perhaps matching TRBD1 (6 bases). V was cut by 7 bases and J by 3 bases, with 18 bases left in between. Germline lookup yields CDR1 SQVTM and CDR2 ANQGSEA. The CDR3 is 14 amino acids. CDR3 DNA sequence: TGCAGCGCCGGGTCTGGGGGGCAATACACTGAAGCTTTCTTT. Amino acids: CSAGSGGQYTEAFF.

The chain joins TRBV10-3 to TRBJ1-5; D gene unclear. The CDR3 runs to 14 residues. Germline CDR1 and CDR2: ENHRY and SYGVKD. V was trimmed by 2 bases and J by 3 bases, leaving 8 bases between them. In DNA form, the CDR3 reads TGTGCCATCAGTGAGGCAGGTCTCAATCAGCCCCAGCATTTT. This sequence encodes CAISEAGLNQPQHF.

The CDR3 bases are TGTGCCTGGAGTACAGGGAGTGTTGAGCAGTTCTTC. The encoded protein is CAWSTGSVEQFF. The chain employs TRBV30 and TRBJ2-1; D is possibly TRBD1 (6 bases). The CDR3 is 12 residues long. V was pared by 2 bases and J by 9 bases, with 11 bases between. Germline assignment: CDR1 GTSNPN and CDR2 SVGIG (reference sequence). The full variable domain, completed using reference TRBV30 and TRBJ2-1, is SQTIHQWPATLVQPVGSPLSLECTVEGTSNPNLYWYRQAAGRGLQLLFYSVGIGQISSEVPQNLSASRPQDRQFILSSKKLLLSDSGFYLCAWSTGSVEQFFGPGTRLTVL.

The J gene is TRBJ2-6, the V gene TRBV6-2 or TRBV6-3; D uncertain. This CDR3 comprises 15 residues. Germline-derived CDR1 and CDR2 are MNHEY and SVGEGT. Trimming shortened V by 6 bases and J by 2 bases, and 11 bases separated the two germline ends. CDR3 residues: CASSPFFAGANVLTF. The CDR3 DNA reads TGTGCCAGCAGCCCATTTTTCGCTGGGGCCAACGTCCTGACTTTC.

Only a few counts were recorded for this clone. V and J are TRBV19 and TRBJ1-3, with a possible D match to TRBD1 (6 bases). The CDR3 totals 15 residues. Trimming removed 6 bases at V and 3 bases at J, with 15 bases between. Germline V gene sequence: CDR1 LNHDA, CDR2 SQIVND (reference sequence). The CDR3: CASSADSTYGNTIYF. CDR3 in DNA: TGTGCCAGTAGCGCGGACAGCACATATGGAAACACCATATATTTT.

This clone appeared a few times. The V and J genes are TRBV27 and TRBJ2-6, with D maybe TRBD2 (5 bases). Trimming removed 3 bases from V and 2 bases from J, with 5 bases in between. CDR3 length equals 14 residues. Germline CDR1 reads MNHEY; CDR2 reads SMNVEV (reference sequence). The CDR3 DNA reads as TGTGCCAGCAGTTTGCGGGCTGGGGCCAACGTCCTGACTTTC. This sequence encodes CASSLRAGANVLTF.

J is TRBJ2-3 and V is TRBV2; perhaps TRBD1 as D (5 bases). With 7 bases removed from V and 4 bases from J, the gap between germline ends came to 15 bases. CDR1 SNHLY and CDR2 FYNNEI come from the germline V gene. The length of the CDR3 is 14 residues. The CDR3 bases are TGTGCCAGCATACAGGACACCGCTGCAGATACGCAGTATTTT. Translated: CASIQDTAADTQYF.

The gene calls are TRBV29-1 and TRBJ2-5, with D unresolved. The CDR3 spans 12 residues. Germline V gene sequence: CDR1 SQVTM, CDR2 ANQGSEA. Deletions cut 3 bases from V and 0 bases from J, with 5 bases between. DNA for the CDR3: TGCAGCGTTGAGATAGACCAAGAGACCCAGTACTTC. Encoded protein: CSVEIDQETQYF.

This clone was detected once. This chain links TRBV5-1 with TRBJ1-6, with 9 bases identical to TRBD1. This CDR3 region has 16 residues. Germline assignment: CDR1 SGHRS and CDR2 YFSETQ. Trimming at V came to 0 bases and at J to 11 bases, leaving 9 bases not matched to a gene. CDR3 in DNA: TGCGCCAGCAGCTTGGCCACAGGGGGCACGAGGACACCCCTCCACTTT. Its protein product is CASSLATGGTRTPLHF.

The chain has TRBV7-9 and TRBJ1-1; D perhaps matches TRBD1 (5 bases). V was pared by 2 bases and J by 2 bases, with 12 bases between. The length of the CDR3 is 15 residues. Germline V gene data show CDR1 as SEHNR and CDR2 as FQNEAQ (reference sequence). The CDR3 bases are TGTGCCAGCAGCTTAAGCGGGACCGCTAACACTGAAGCTTTCTTT. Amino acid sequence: CASSLSGTANTEAFF.